A single sample gave rise to the 3 T cell receptor beta chains below, sequenced in a study of spatial heterogeneity in lung cancer (dated by TCRdb to 2018 to 2020). What the time point label conveys for this sample: sample taken at primary tumor resection. Whole RNA extracted from tumor and nontumor lung tissue, or from cryopreserved PBMC samples, was used for TCR sequencing without cell sorting. The method was 5' RACE. The reads were generated on a NextSeq 500. Clones were called with MiXCR by TCRdb after fastp trimmed the public reads at Q25, and only in-frame beta chains were retained. Every distinct CDR3 protein forms one entry, paired with its most common genes and DNA. This sample is represented by about 90,000 distinct CDR3 sequences; approximately 8.2% of them were singletons. 6.9% of the sample goes to the ten largest clones. The specimen was PBMCs, collected at surgery. All receptors derive from a male donor with early-stage non-small cell lung cancer.

This clonotype appeared a few times. The chain combines TRBV6-1 with TRBJ2-5, with a weak D call TRBD2 (7 bases). The CDR3 has 13 residues. Germline V gene lookup returns CDR1 MNHNS and CDR2 SASEGT. The V end lost 6 bases, the J end lost 5 bases, and 13 bases lay between the germline ends. CDR3 in DNA: TGTGCCAGCAGGACCGGGGGGCGTGAGACCCAGTACTTC. Its protein product is CASRTGGRETQYF.

In this sample, this clonotype turned up a few times. The J gene is TRBJ2-2, the V gene TRBV9; possibly TRBD2 for D (6 bases). Germline V lookup: CDR1 SGDLS, CDR2 YYNGEE. This CDR3 has 16 amino acids. Trimming removed 4 bases at V and 2 bases at J, with 15 bases between. CDR3 DNA: TGTGCCAGCAGCTTTACCCGGGGGAAAAACACCGGGGAGCTGTTTTTT. It yields the protein CASSFTRGKNTGELFF.

This clonotype was seen a few times. This chain connects TRBV5-1 to TRBJ1-2, with 8 bases aligning to TRBD1. This CDR3 comprises 14 residues. J gave up 4 bases and V 5 bases, and 7 bases lay outside the gene matches. Germline assignment: CDR1 SGHRS and CDR2 YFSETQ. The CDR3 protein is CASSSGQGGYGYTF. CDR3 nucleotide sequence: TGCGCCAGCAGTTCCGGACAGGGAGGCTATGGCTACACCTTC.